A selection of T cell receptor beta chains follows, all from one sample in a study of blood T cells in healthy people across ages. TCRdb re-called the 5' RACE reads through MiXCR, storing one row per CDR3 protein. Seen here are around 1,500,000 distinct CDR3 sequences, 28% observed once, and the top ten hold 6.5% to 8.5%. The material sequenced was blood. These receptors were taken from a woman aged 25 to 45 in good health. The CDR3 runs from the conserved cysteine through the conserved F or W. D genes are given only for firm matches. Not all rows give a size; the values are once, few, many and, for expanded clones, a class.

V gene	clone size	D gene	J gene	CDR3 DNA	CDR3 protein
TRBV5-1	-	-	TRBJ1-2	TGCGCCAGCAGATTGGGAGGGGGTGGCTACACCTTC	CASRLGGGGYTF
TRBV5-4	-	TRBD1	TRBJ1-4	TGTGCCAGCAGTCTAGACCCGAACAGGGGGCGAGGAAAACTGTTTTTT	CASSLDPNRGRGKLFF
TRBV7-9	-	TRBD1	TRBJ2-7	TGTGCCAGCAGACTGCAGGGGGCGGAGAACGAGCAGTACTTC	CASRLQGAENEQYF
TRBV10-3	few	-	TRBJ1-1	TGTGCCATCAGAGCAGACGACACTGAAGCTTTCTTT	CAIRADDTEAFF
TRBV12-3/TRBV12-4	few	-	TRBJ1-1	TGTGCCAGCAGTTTAAGGACAGCGACTGAAGCTTTCTTT	CASSLRTATEAFF
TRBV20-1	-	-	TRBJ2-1	TGCAGTGCTCCACGACAGTACTCCTACAATGAGCAGTTCTTC	CSAPRQYSYNEQFF
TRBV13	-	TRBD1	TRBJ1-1	TGTGCCAGCAGCGCATCCGGGACAGGGTCCACTGAAGCTTTCTTT	CASSASGTGSTEAFF
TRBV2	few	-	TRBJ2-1	TGTGCCAGCAGGGGGGGGGGCGTTGAGCAGTTCTTC	CASRGGGVEQFF
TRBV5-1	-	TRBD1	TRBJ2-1	TGCGCCAGCGGCTCCGGACAGGGGGCTTTGAATGAGCAGTTCTTC	CASGSGQGALNEQFF
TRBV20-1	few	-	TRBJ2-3	TGCAGCCCTGAGGGGGGGACAGATACGCAGTATTTT	CSPEGGTDTQYF
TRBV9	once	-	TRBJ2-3	TGTGCCAGCAGCAAGAACCCCGGGGATACGCAGTATTTT	CASSKNPGDTQYF
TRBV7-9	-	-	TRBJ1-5	TGTGCCAGCAGCTTAGCGGGGGAGGGAAGCAATCAGCCCCAGCATTTT	CASSLAGEGSNQPQHF
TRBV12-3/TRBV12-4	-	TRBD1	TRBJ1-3	TGTGCCAGCAGAGCTACAGGGGTATACTCTGGAAACACCATATATTTT	CASRATGVYSGNTIYF
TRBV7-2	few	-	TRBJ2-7	TGTGCCAGCACCCACGACTTAGAAGAGACCCGGTACTTC	CASTHDLEETRYF
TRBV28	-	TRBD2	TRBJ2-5	TGTGCCAGAAGTTCTCCGGGACTAGCGGGGAGGGAGACCCAGTACTTC	CARSSPGLAGRETQYF
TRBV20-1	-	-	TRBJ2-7	TGCAGTGCTAGTGGCCTCGGGCGGGCAGACTCCTACGAGCAGTACTTC	CSASGLGRADSYEQYF
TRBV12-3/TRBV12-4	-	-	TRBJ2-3	TGTGCCAGCAGTATTGTGCGAGCAGATACGCAGTATTTT	CASSIVRADTQYF
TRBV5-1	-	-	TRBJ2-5	TGCGCCAGCAGCTTGGGGCACGCCGGTCCCCAAGAGACCCAGTACTTC	CASSLGHAGPQETQYF
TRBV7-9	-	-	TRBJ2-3	TGTGCCAGCAAGCGGGCTACAGATACGCAGTATTTT	CASKRATDTQYF
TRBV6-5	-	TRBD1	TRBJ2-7	TGTGCCAGCAGGCAGCCAACAGGGGTAAACGAGCAGTACTTC	CASRQPTGVNEQYF
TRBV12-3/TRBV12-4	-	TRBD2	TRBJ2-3	TGTGCCAGCCTCCCTGGACTAGACACAGATACGCAGTATTTT	CASLPGLDTDTQYF
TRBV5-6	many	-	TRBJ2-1	TGTGCCAGCAGCTCGCGGAGGAGCTCCTACAATGAGCAGTTCTTC	CASSSRRSSYNEQFF
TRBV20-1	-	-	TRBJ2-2	TGCAGTGCTAGAGAGGGGAGAATCGGGGAGCTGTTTTTT	CSAREGRIGELFF
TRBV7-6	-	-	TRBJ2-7	TGTGCCAGCAGCTCCGGGATACTCTCCTACGAGCAGTACTTC	CASSSGILSYEQYF
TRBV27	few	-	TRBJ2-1	TGTGCCAGCAGGGCCCGAGGGTCAAATGAGCAGTTCTTC	CASRARGSNEQFF